Below, 27 T cell receptor beta chains from the same sample are listed, as sequenced in a study of T cell responses to AZD1222 COVID-19 vaccine. This table comes from immunoSEQ multiplex PCR, and its TCRdb copy is limited to in-frame clones, with some not included. Of 120,000 to 150,000 clones in the sample, about 89% were seen once. The sequencing used peripheral blood, collected on day 0 of MenACWY control vaccination. The receptors originated from an adult in good health.

The CDR3 region is CASSSTSGGVSTDTQYF. CDR3 coding DNA: TGTGCCAGCAGCTCCACTAGCGGGGGGGTTAGCACAGATACGCAGTATTTT. The gene calls are TRBV7-9 and TRBJ2-3; TRBD2 matches at 13 bases. The CDR3 is 17 residues long. From germline, CDR1 is SEHNR and CDR2 FQNEAQ (reference sequence). Trimming cost V 4 bases and J 0 bases; bases outside gene matches: 4.

This clone has a handful of counts. V usage is TRBV10-1 and J usage is TRBJ1-1; D is unresolved. V lost 4 bases and J lost 7, with 10 bases in between. This CDR3 region has 12 residues. Germline V gene lookup returns CDR1 WNHNN and CDR2 SYGVQD (reference sequence). The CDR3 region has the DNA TGCGCCAGCAGTGGGACCACGGATGAAGCTTTCTTT. Protein: CASSGTTDEAFF.

This sequence joins TRBV3-1 (or the pseudogene TRBV3-2) and TRBJ1-1, with D possibly TRBD1 on 5 matching bases. Trimming took off 6 bases at V and 3 bases at J, with 14 bases between the two ends. The CDR3 length is 14 residues. Germline V gene data show CDR1 as LGHDT and CDR2 as YNNKEL (reference sequence). The chain's CDR3 is CASRPWGGDTEAFF. CDR3 DNA: TGTGCCAGCAGGCCATGGGGGGGAGACACTGAAGCTTTCTTT.

The chain couples TRBV3-1 (or the pseudogene TRBV3-2) to TRBJ1-6; TRBD1 matches 11 bases. Germline values: CDR1 LGHDT, CDR2 YNNKEL (reference sequence). Unmatched junction bases numbered 3, after V lost 9 bases and J lost 8 bases. CDR3 length: 13 residues. Here the CDR3 DNA reads TGTGCCAGTAGGGGACAGGGGGATTCACCCCTCCACTTT. Translated, it gives CASRGQGDSPLHF.

The chain combines TRBV18 with TRBJ1-1, with D maybe TRBD1 (5 bases). V was shortened by 3 bases and J by 3 bases, with 8 bases between the two germline ends. Germline values: CDR1 KGHSH, CDR2 LQKENI. This CDR3 spans 13 amino acids. The DNA for the CDR3 is TGTGCCAGCTCACCGGGGGTCCACACTGAAGCTTTCTTT. Its translation is CASSPGVHTEAFF.

Comments on this clone: Other nucleotide sequences from this sample produce the same CDR3. DNA of the CDR3: TGTGCCAGCTCACCGGTAGGCGCCTCCTACGAGCAGTACTTC. This codes for CASSPVGASYEQYF. The gene calls are TRBV18 and TRBJ2-7, with D unclear. The V end was cut by 3 bases, the J end by 0 bases, with 9 bases between. Germline lookup yields CDR1 KGHSH and CDR2 LQKENI. The CDR3 totals 14 residues.

The rearrangement joins TRBV19 to TRBJ1-1, with D uncertain. Germline V gives CDR1 LNHDA, CDR2 SQIVND (reference sequence). V lost 4 bases to trimming and J lost 4 bases, with 13 bases between them. The CDR3 spans 14 residues. Here the CDR3 DNA reads TGTGCCAGTAGTAACGCGGGTTTTGGCACTGAAGCTTTCTTT. Its protein is CASSNAGFGTEAFF.

This clone was picked up one time. The V call is TRBV10-2, the J call TRBJ1-2, with D perhaps TRBD1 (5 bases). The germline gives CDR1 WSHSY, CDR2 SAAADI. V lost 8 bases, J lost 2 bases, and 15 bases lay in between. The CDR3 extends over 14 amino acids. The CDR3 loop is CASRRDNGNYGYTF. The CDR3, as DNA: TGCGCCAGCCGCAGGGATAATGGAAACTATGGCTACACCTTC.

The chain recombines TRBV18 with TRBJ2-1, with 10 bases matching TRBD2. The CDR3 length is 16 residues. V shed 6 bases, J shed 7 bases, and the junction held 12 bases outside the gene matches. CDR1 and CDR2 (germline): KGHSH, LQKENI. This chain's CDR3 is CASSLGEASGSNEQFF. DNA of the CDR3: TGTGCCAGCTCTCTCGGGGAAGCTAGCGGGAGTAATGAGCAGTTCTTC.

The V and J genes are TRBV2 and TRBJ2-7; D possibly uses TRBD1 or TRBD2 (5 bases each). In germline, CDR1 is SNHLY, CDR2 FYNNEI. V lost 6 bases and J lost 3, with 21 bases in between. CDR3 length: 16 amino acids. The CDR3 sequence is CASRLKFRDADYEQYF. The CDR3 region has the DNA TGTGCCAGCAGGCTTAAGTTCCGGGACGCTGACTACGAGCAGTACTTC.

V usage is TRBV7-6 and J usage is TRBJ1-6; maybe TRBD1 (5 bases). The CDR3 runs 15 residues. Germline V gene data show CDR1 as SGHVS and CDR2 as FNYEAQ. V lost 2 bases to trimming and J lost 7 bases, with 12 bases between them. The CDR3, as DNA: TGTGCCAGCAGCTTAACGGGGCAGGGAAATTCACCCCTCCACTTT. This translates into CASSLTGQGNSPLHF.

The chain couples TRBV6-1 to TRBJ2-7; TRBD1 aligns across 10 bases. There are 15 residues in the CDR3. V shed 0 bases, J shed 5 bases, and the junction held 4 bases outside the gene matches. Germline CDR1 reads MNHNS; CDR2 reads SASEGT. CDR3 amino acids: CASSEAGTGVHEQYF. CDR3 in DNA: TGTGCCAGCAGTGAAGCGGGGACAGGGGTCCACGAGCAGTACTTC.

The gene calls are TRBV5-4 and TRBJ2-1; D gene uncertain. Germline V gene lookup returns CDR1 SGHNT and CDR2 YYREEE (reference sequence). This CDR3 comprises 13 residues. The V gene lost 4 bases and the J gene lost 4 bases, with 9 bases spanning the gap. The CDR3 DNA follows: TGTGCCAGCAGCGTCGACTTATACAATGAGCAGTTCTTC. Translation: CASSVDLYNEQFF.

The chain couples TRBV24-1 to TRBJ2-1; TRBD2 agrees at 13 bases. V lost 6 bases, J lost 5 bases, and 9 bases stayed unmatched. The CDR3 is made up of 17 amino acids. Germline V gives CDR1 KGHDR, CDR2 SFDVKD. The CDR3 DNA is TGTGCCACCAGTTCCTCGGGACTAGCGGGAAGAGACAATGAGCAGTTCTTC. This translates into CATSSSGLAGRDNEQFF.

This chain uses TRBV18 with TRBJ1-1; tentative D call: TRBD1 (5 bases). The germline V and J ends were trimmed by 2 bases and 4 bases, with 14 bases remaining between them. Germline assignment: CDR1 KGHSH and CDR2 LQKENI. There are 15 residues in the CDR3. The chain's CDR3 is CASSPMEGWSTEAFF. For the CDR3, the DNA is TGTGCCAGCTCACCAATGGAGGGGTGGAGCACTGAAGCTTTCTTT.

This chain links TRBV28 with TRBJ1-5; D is ambiguous. Trimming took 4 bases from V and 6 from J, leaving 13 bases between them. Looked up from germline, CDR1 is MDHEN and CDR2 is SYDVKM. The CDR3 has 14 residues. CDR3 nucleotides: TGTGCCAGCAGTTCCCACGGAGCGCGTCAGCCCCAGCATTTT. It is translated as CASSSHGARQPQHF.

This chain joins TRBV30 and TRBJ2-3, with 8 bases lining up with TRBD2. Per the germline V gene, CDR1 is GTSNPN and CDR2 is SVGIG (reference sequence). Germline trimming cut 2 bases from V and 4 bases from J; bases unmatched to any gene: 8. The CDR3 is 15 residues long. CDR3 residues: CAWSPGLGSADTQYF. In DNA, the CDR3 is TGTGCCTGGAGTCCGGGACTAGGGTCCGCAGATACGCAGTATTTT.

V usage is TRBV6-6 and J usage is TRBJ1-6, with 7 bases that match TRBD1. The V gene's germline CDR1 is MNHNY and CDR2 SVGAGI (reference sequence). There are 14 residues in the CDR3. Trimming cost V 6 bases and J 6 bases; bases outside gene matches: 5. The CDR3 DNA follows: TGTGCCAGCAGAGAGCCAGGGGGTAATTCACCCCTCCACTTT. This gives the protein CASREPGGNSPLHF.

A single count supports this clone. The chain has TRBV29-1 and TRBJ2-5; D gene unclear. Germline V gene data show CDR1 as SQVTM and CDR2 as ANQGSEA. This CDR3 is built from 10 residues. V shed 0 bases and J shed 4 bases, with 0 bases lying between them. The CDR3 is CSVEEETQYF. CDR3 bases: TGCAGCGTTGAAGAAGAGACCCAGTACTTC.

The chain employs TRBV7-9 and TRBJ1-1; maybe TRBD1 (5 bases). This CDR3 region has 13 residues. V was pared by 2 bases and J by 6 bases, with 10 bases between. In germline, CDR1 is SEHNR, CDR2 FQNEAQ (reference sequence). CDR3 sequence: CASSLQGFPEAFF. In DNA form, the CDR3 reads TGTGCCAGCAGCTTACAGGGTTTCCCTGAAGCTTTCTTT. Supplemented by reference TRBV7-9 and TRBJ1-1, the full variable domain reads DTGVSQNPRHKITKRGQNVTFRCDPISEHNRLYWYRQTLGQGPEFLTYFQNEAQLEKSRLLSDRFSAERPKGSFSTLEIQRTEQGDSAMYLCASSLQGFPEAFFGQGTRLTVV.

The V call is TRBV29-1, the J call TRBJ1-1; no definite D call. The germline V gene encodes CDR1 SQVTM and CDR2 ANQGSEA. The CDR3 loop spans 13 amino acids. Trimming stripped 4 bases from V and 2 bases from J, with 11 bases between. DNA for the CDR3: TGCAGCGTTGGGGCAGGCAGCAACACTGAAGCTTTCTTT. Protein: CSVGAGSNTEAFF.

A few counts support this clone. V and J are TRBV2 and TRBJ2-2; D is possibly TRBD2 (6 bases). The germline CDR1 and CDR2 sequences are SNHLY and FYNNEI. This CDR3 comprises 14 residues. The V end lost 8 bases, the J end lost 2 bases, and 12 bases lay between the germline ends. Here the CDR3 reads CASRWDFNTGELFF. In DNA form, the CDR3 reads TGTGCCAGCCGCTGGGACTTCAACACCGGGGAGCTGTTTTTT.

This rearrangement joins TRBV29-1 to TRBJ2-4, with 10 bases identical to TRBD1. V dropped 3 bases and J dropped 0; count of bases not matched to a gene: 8. Germline V CDR1 and CDR2: SQVTM, ANQGSEA. The CDR3 runs to 17 residues. CDR3 loop: CSVDAGTGDLAKNIQYF. DNA of the CDR3: TGCAGCGTTGATGCCGGGACAGGGGATTTAGCCAAAAACATTCAGTACTTC. The full variable domain, with the rest looked up from reference TRBV29-1 and TRBJ2-4, is SAVISQKPSRDICQRGTSLTIQCQVDSQVTMMFWYRQQPGQSLTLIATANQGSEATYESGFVIDKFPISRPNLTFSTLTVSNMSPEDSSIYLCSVDAGTGDLAKNIQYFGAGTRLSVL.

This clone was seen more than once but under ten times. The chain combines TRBV2 with TRBJ2-7, with TRBD2 matching 7 bases. The CDR3 consists of 17 residues. Germline V lookup: CDR1 SNHLY, CDR2 FYNNEI. With 0 bases clipped from V and 5 bases from J, the junction kept 13 bases outside the gene matches. CDR3 DNA: TGTGCCAGCAGTGAAGCGCTGGGGTTTACTCGGGGGGACGAGCAGTACTTC. Its protein is CASSEALGFTRGDEQYF.

This CDR3 reads CASSVSVDGTEAFF. The CDR3 DNA reads as TGTGCCAGCAGCGTAAGTGTTGATGGCACTGAAGCTTTCTTT. The chain employs TRBV9 and TRBJ1-1; D remains unclear. Trimming took 1 base from V and 4 from J, leaving 11 bases between them. Germline V CDR1 and CDR2: SGDLS, YYNGEE. The CDR3 extends over 14 amino acids.

This clone was recorded once. The chain has TRBV7-3 and TRBJ2-1, with D perhaps assigned TRBD1 or TRBD2 (5 bases each). The germline V and J ends were trimmed by 5 bases and 5 bases, with 16 bases remaining between them. Germline values: CDR1 SGHTA, CDR2 FQGTGA. The CDR3 extends over 15 amino acids. The DNA of the CDR3 is TGTGCCAGCAGCCCCCAGGGTGGGGGTCACAATGAGCAGTTCTTC. Translated, it gives CASSPQGGGHNEQFF.

With regard to this clone: Other DNA sequences in this specimen translate into the identical CDR3. The chain joins TRBV24-1 to TRBJ2-3, with D uncertain. Germline V CDR1 and CDR2: KGHDR, SFDVKD. Trimming took 1 base from V and 4 from J, leaving 2 bases between them. This CDR3 is built from 12 residues. CDR3 DNA: TGTGCCACCAGTGATTTTTCAGATACGCAGTATTTT. This encodes CATSDFSDTQYF.